This paragraph reports one T cell receptor beta chain. This clone was counted a single time. This clone's antigen is unknown. Base qualities are not at hand, and no much larger clone is one base apart. From the cysteine up to the phenylalanine, the CDR3 has a length of 11 residues. The DNA shown is the 33-base CDR3, in frame from base 1. V drops 10 bases and J drops 15 bases, leaving 18 bases in between. The CDR1 and CDR2 encoded by the germline V gene (reference sequence) are MNHEY and SMNVEV. Per the publication, the time point label means: about 28 days (+/-7) after the second vaccine dose. In the paper's terms, the treatment or condition label means: meningococcal conjugate vaccine given as trial control. Vaccinee samples were obtained from the UK trials COV001 and COV002, which included a single-blind randomized controlled phase 2/3 trial of AZD1222 (ChAdOx1 nCoV-19) in healthy adults. For TCRbeta chain sequencing, PBMC samples from trial participants were taken at day 0 and at day 28 after the second dose.

The CDR3 regions of human TCRbeta chains were analyzed by immunosequencing. The published analysis was carried out like this. Repertoire TCRs were matched against a reference library of SARS-CoV-2-specific TCRs generated with the MIRA antigen-specificity platform. Breadth meant the fraction of unique TCRs that were SARS-CoV-2-associated, whereas depth meant the fraction of total T cells that were SARS-CoV-2-associated. Each spike-specific TCR was assigned to its reactive spike region and to a CD4 or CD8 class using the MIRA data. Log10-transformed breadth and depth values were compared by one-way ANOVA with Sidak's multiple comparisons tests. As stored in TCRdb, this immuneACCESS dataset retains in-frame rearrangements with V and J assigned. A fraction of the clones does not appear; measured against another copy, unresolved V genes explain less than half of the discrepancy, and the remainder lacks a known reason. D and trimming were read from the DNA, whereas the V and J calls and clone size are those reported in that table. The sample table lists approximately 130,000 clones, approximately 92% of them with a count of one. The ten biggest clones cover 4% to 4.5% of the sample.

The data belong to a study of T cell responses to AZD1222 COVID-19 vaccine (dated by TCRdb to about 2021). In terms of the full investigation: TCR sequencing was performed for 230 to 250 trial participants, of whom some 200 were given two doses of AZD1222 and around 26 were given two doses of MenACWY control vaccine. Trial participants were enrolled by age into subgroups of 18-55, 56-69 and 70-plus years, and 148, 28 and 57 TCR-sequenced participants, respectively, were included in these subgroups.

On the study overall, not on this receptor specifically: Nearly half of unique spike-specific TCRs reportedly recognized epitopes outside regions mutated in the B.1.351 and B.1.1.7 variants. In the small 56-69-year group, the increase in depth fell short of significance, most likely because of low power. Only 5 to 7 AZD1222 recipients were SARS-CoV-2 seropositive at baseline, limiting conclusions about previously exposed vaccinees. Participants were mostly white British, with more females than males. The authors suggested clonal diversity may have been underestimated. Spike-specific TCR breadth and depth rose significantly after two AZD1222 doses compared with day 0 and with MenACWY recipients. Vaccine-associated CD4 TCRs spanned the whole spike protein, with dominant responses in regions 160-218 and 743-854. Because no samples from the day 14 peak response were available, repertoires could be characterized only after the peak T cell response.

The sequence derives from an adult who received the MenACWY meningococcal vaccine as a control. This receptor chain uses TRBV27 and TRBJ1-4, with TRBD1 as a weak D call on 6 bases. The sample here was peripheral blood, taken 28 days after the second dose of the MenACWY control vaccine. The nucleotides are TGTGCCAAGACGGCGAGGGGGTGGTTGTTTTTT. This is translated as CAKTARGWLFF.